This T cell receptor (beta chain) was sequenced in a study of spatial heterogeneity in lung cancer. Study context: Approximately two years after resection was the median timing of the follow-up PBMC samples, which were sequenced when available. There were, on average, more than nine raw-read appearances for each unique TCR and UMI combination. General observations from the study: Resection saw ubiquitous expanded tumor TCRs appear in blood more than follow-up did.

This CDR3 spans 13 amino acids. V was trimmed by 4 bases and J by 4 bases, leaving 8 bases between them. CDR1 SQVTM and CDR2 ANQGSEA come from the germline V gene. Specified time point: blood at routine non-recurrence follow-up after resection. Unsorted whole RNA from tumor, nontumor lung or frozen PBMC underwent sequencing. Remarks on this clonotype: Its antigen remains unknown.

TCRdb recomputed calls from the 5' RACE reads with MiXCR, one row per CDR3 protein. The table includes fewer than 100,000 distinct CDR3 sequences, roughly 21% detected once. The receptor was isolated from a male donor with early-stage non-small cell lung cancer. The gene calls are TRBV29-1 and TRBJ1-6; D uncertain. Sample: PBMCs, taken at follow-up. The CDR3 nucleotides read TGCAGCGTTGCTCAGACTTATAATTCACCCCTCCACTTT. Amino acids: CSVAQTYNSPLHF.